This T cell receptor (beta chain) was sequenced for a study of vaccination and CD4 T cells after COVID-19. With regard to this clonotype: The antigen is undetermined.

V shed 3 bases and J shed 2 bases, with 6 bases lying between them. This CDR3 has 13 residues. The germline V gene has CDR1 SGHRS and CDR2 YFSETQ. The assay that was used to sequence DNA from cultured CD4+ T cells was the Oncomine TCR Beta short-read assay. Cultures of CD4+ T cells served as the source for extracting genomic DNA. TCRdb fed the PCR reads into MiXCR, producing one record per CDR3 protein. Among around 10,000 distinct CDR3 sequences, about 35% were seen once, and the ten largest hold 25% to 35%. As to treatment: roughly 10-day PBMC culture with coronavirus spike peptide pools or control peptides (ViraFEST assay). Gathered ahead of the COVID-19 pandemic (2011-2018) were the CD4+ T cells of the unexposed donor.

This sequence joins TRBV5-1 and TRBJ1-5; D uncertain. The clonotype was recovered from a human donor in good health. The sequenced sample was CD4+ T cells from blood, cultured in vitro. The CDR3 here is CASSYSGNQPQHF. The CDR3 nucleotides are TGCGCCAGCAGCTACAGCGGCAATCAGCCCCAGCATTTT.